These 32 T cell receptor beta chains share one sample of origin, sequenced in a study of cytomegalovirus exposure and HLA in healthy donors. Researchers ran the PCR with 60 Vbeta and 13 Jbeta primers. TCRdb's table, derived via immunoSEQ multiplex PCR, lists solely in-frame clones and lacks some. Among some 140,000 clones, around 75% were seen once, and the ten largest hold 6% to 8.5%. The material sequenced was PBMCs. These receptors all come from a man aged 25 to 45 in good health and CMV-seropositive.

The CDR3 nucleotides read TGTGCCAGCAGCAGTAGCGGGGGGCCCTACAATGAGCAGTTCTTC. Protein sequence: CASSSSGGPYNEQFF. The chain uses TRBV27 and TRBJ2-1; the match to TRBD2 covers 10 bases. Unmatched junction bases numbered 4, after V lost 6 bases and J lost 2 bases. The CDR3 length is 15 residues. The germline CDR1 and CDR2 sequences are MNHEY and SMNVEV (reference sequence).

This sequence joins TRBV6-1 and TRBJ2-2, with 7 bases aligning to TRBD1. Trimming removed 4 bases from V and 4 bases from J; junction bases left unmatched: 0. The CDR3 sequence is 13 residues long. Germline CDR1 MNHNS, CDR2 SASEGT. This CDR3 reads CASSAGGTGELFF. Written as DNA, the CDR3 is TGTGCCAGCAGTGCAGGGGGCACCGGGGAGCTGTTTTTT.

The chain is built from TRBV19 and TRBJ1-1; D remains ambiguous. V was shortened by 5 bases and J by 9 bases, with 16 bases between the two germline ends. CDR3 length: 13 amino acids. Germline V lookup: CDR1 LNHDA, CDR2 SQIVND (reference sequence). Here the CDR3 reads CASSPSGRGKAFF. The DNA for the CDR3 is TGTGCCAGTAGTCCCTCGGGGAGAGGGAAAGCTTTCTTT.

The rearrangement links TRBV27 to TRBJ2-2, with D tentatively TRBD2 (7 bases). Trimming took 10 bases from V and 7 from J, leaving 19 bases between them. CDR3 length: 14 amino acids. The germline CDR1 and CDR2 sequences are MNHEY and SMNVEV (reference sequence). CDR3: CATYSEGGGGELFF. The CDR3 nucleotides read TGTGCCACCTACTCAGAGGGGGGGGGCGGGGAGCTGTTTTTT.

This clone was found once. The gene calls are TRBV27 and TRBJ2-5; 9 nucleotides line up with TRBD1. The germline V gene encodes CDR1 MNHEY and CDR2 SMNVEV (reference sequence). The J segment lost 5 bases and the V segment lost 5 bases, leaving 9 bases of the junction unmatched. The CDR3 runs to 15 residues. CDR3 amino acids: CASSNKGTGWETQYF. In DNA form, the CDR3 reads TGTGCCAGCAGTAATAAGGGGACAGGGTGGGAGACCCAGTACTTC.

The genes are TRBV27 and TRBJ2-3; D is undetermined. The germline CDR1 and CDR2 sequences are MNHEY and SMNVEV (reference sequence). V lost 3 bases and J lost 0, with 13 bases in between. This CDR3 spans 16 amino acids. CDR3 coding DNA: TGTGCCAGCAGTTTCCAACAGTTCACTAGCACAGATACGCAGTATTTT. As protein: CASSFQQFTSTDTQYF.

This clone was counted a single time. The rearrangement uses TRBV6-1 and TRBJ2-1; the D is unclear. CDR1 MNHNS and CDR2 SASEGT come from the germline V gene. The CDR3 is 13 amino acids. V shed 3 bases and J shed 2 bases, with 5 bases lying between them. The CDR3 DNA follows: TGTGCCAGCAGTGAGCTAACCTACAATGAGCAGTTCTTC. Translated: CASSELTYNEQFF.

V and J are TRBV6-1 and TRBJ1-3, with no clear D. Trimming shortened V by 0 bases and J by 8 bases, and 14 bases separated the two germline ends. The germline V gene encodes CDR1 MNHNS and CDR2 SASEGT. This CDR3 region has 15 residues. The CDR3 reads CASSEALSIGYTIYF. CDR3 nucleotides: TGTGCCAGCAGTGAAGCGCTTTCTATCGGGTACACCATATATTTT.

V is TRBV30 and J is TRBJ1-2; D unresolved. Looked up from germline, CDR1 is GTSNPN and CDR2 is SVGIG (reference sequence). The CDR3 totals 14 residues. V gave up 3 bases and J gave up 6 bases, with 17 bases separating them. CDR3 bases: TGTGCCTGGAGCCCCGGCAACAGAGTGGATGGCTACACCTTC. Its translation: CAWSPGNRVDGYTF. The variable domain in full, completed from reference TRBV30 and TRBJ1-2, reads SQTIHQWPATLVQPVGSPLSLECTVEGTSNPNLYWYRQAAGRGLQLLFYSVGIGQISSEVPQNLSASRPQDRQFILSSKKLLLSDSGFYLCAWSPGNRVDGYTFGSGTRLTVV.

This rearrangement joins TRBV28 to TRBJ2-5; D unresolved. V dropped 4 bases and J dropped 3 bases, with 12 bases sitting between them. Germline lookup yields CDR1 MDHEN and CDR2 SYDVKM. There are 14 residues in the CDR3. The CDR3 coding sequence is TGTGCCAGCAGTTCGGGTAGTCGGAAAGAGACCCAGTACTTC. Amino acid sequence: CASSSGSRKETQYF. Drawing the rest from reference TRBV28 and TRBJ2-5, the complete variable domain is DVKVTQSSRYLVKRTGEKVFLECVQDMDHENMFWYRQDPGLGLRLIYFSYDVKMKEKGDIPEGYSVSREKKERFSLILESASTNQTSMYLCASSSGSRKETQYFGPGTRLLVL.

This chain links TRBV29-1 with TRBJ2-2; D may be TRBD2 (7 bases). The germline gives CDR1 SQVTM, CDR2 ANQGSEA. The CDR3 consists of 16 residues. Between the trimmed V and J ends, which lost 4 bases and 6 bases, there was a span of 21 bases. CDR3 nucleotides: TGCAGCGTTGGCCCAAGGGGGGGCAGGGAGCCCGGGGAGCTGTTTTTT. This codes for CSVGPRGGREPGELFF.

The CDR3 reads CASSLLRVSGSSYEQYF. The CDR3 DNA reads TGTGCCAGCAGCTTACTCAGGGTTTCGGGTAGCTCCTACGAGCAGTACTTC. The J gene is TRBJ2-7, the V gene TRBV7-3; tentatively, D is TRBD1 (5 bases). CDR3 length: 17 residues. Trimming removed 2 bases at V and 0 bases at J, with 17 bases between. Per germline, CDR1 SGHTA and CDR2 FQGTGA.

This chain joins TRBV9 and TRBJ1-3, with D uncertain. The CDR3 covers 17 residues. Trimming pared 0 bases from V and 0 bases from J, leaving 13 bases between. Germline V lookup: CDR1 SGDLS, CDR2 YYNGEE. CDR3 nucleotide sequence: TGTGCCAGCAGCGTAGGCAGCTTGGGGAGCTCTGGAAACACCATATATTTT. This sequence encodes CASSVGSLGSSGNTIYF.

V and J are TRBV18 and TRBJ1-1, with D maybe TRBD1 (6 bases). CDR3 length equals 14 residues. V dropped 2 bases and J dropped 1 base, with 8 bases sitting between them. Germline-derived CDR1 and CDR2 are KGHSH and LQKENI. In nucleotides, the CDR3 is TGTGCCAGCTCACCAGAGACAGGGAACACTGAAGCTTTCTTT. Translation: CASSPETGNTEAFF.

The chain joins TRBV4-1 to TRBJ1-3, with a possible D match to TRBD1 (5 bases). CDR1 and CDR2 from the germline V gene are MGHRA and YSYEKL. V gave up 0 bases and J gave up 4 bases, with 10 bases separating them. This CDR3 is 15 amino acids long. The CDR3 sequence is CASSQERGTGNTIYF. DNA for the CDR3: TGCGCCAGCAGCCAAGAGCGGGGCACGGGAAACACCATATATTTT.

This clone was detected a few times. The chain links TRBV7-2 to TRBJ2-7; 9 bases agree with TRBD1. Germline V CDR1 and CDR2: SGHTA, FQGNSA. This CDR3 region has 15 residues. V gave up 5 bases and J gave up 7 bases; unmatched junction bases: 12. The CDR3 bases are TGTGCCAGCAGCGAGGGACAGGGCCTGTTCGGGGAGCAGTACTTC. The encoded protein is CASSEGQGLFGEQYF.

This rearrangement joins TRBV6-1 to TRBJ2-5, with 11 bases identical to TRBD2. Germline V lookup: CDR1 MNHNS, CDR2 SASEGT. The CDR3 sequence is 18 residues long. Losses at the gene ends were 3 bases for V and 4 bases for J; bases not matched to a gene: 13. DNA for the CDR3: TGTGCCAGCAGTGAGCTTGGGTTAGCGGGGGGGCTGGGAGAGACCCAGTACTTC. Its translation: CASSELGLAGGLGETQYF.

V and J are TRBV29-1 and TRBJ2-7, with D unresolved. Looked up from germline, CDR1 is SQVTM and CDR2 is ANQGSEA. CDR3 length: 11 residues. V was trimmed by 2 bases and J by 7 bases, leaving 9 bases between them. The chain's CDR3 is CSVEIGVEQYF. For the CDR3, the DNA is TGCAGCGTTGAAATCGGTGTAGAGCAGTACTTC.

This clone was seen more than once but under ten times. V usage is TRBV10-2 and J usage is TRBJ1-1; D uncertain. CDR1 and CDR2 from the germline V gene are WSHSY and SAAADI. V was cut by 2 bases and J by 0 bases, with 7 bases left in between. CDR3 size: 14 residues. DNA for the CDR3: TGCGCCAGCAGTGAGGAGGCGGTGAACACTGAAGCTTTCTTT. This codes for CASSEEAVNTEAFF.

This chain joins TRBV6-1 and TRBJ2-1; D gene ambiguous. Germline lookup yields CDR1 MNHNS and CDR2 SASEGT. This CDR3 region has 15 residues. V was shortened by 7 bases and J by 1 base, with 14 bases between the two germline ends. The CDR3 DNA follows: TGTGCCAGCATTGCCGCGGTTCCTTCCTACAATGAGCAGTTCTTC. It specifies CASIAAVPSYNEQFF.

The chain has TRBV9 and TRBJ2-5, with 11 bases identical to TRBD2. This CDR3 contains 17 residues. V shed 4 bases, J shed 1 base, and the junction held 9 bases outside the gene matches. Germline V gives CDR1 SGDLS, CDR2 YYNGEE. CDR3 in DNA: TGTGCCAGCAGCACAAAAGGACTAGCGGGCTTCCAAGAGACCCAGTACTTC. It encodes CASSTKGLAGFQETQYF.

The CDR3 loop is CASSLRGSEQYF. The DNA of the CDR3 is TGTGCCAGCAGCCTTAGGGGCTCCGAGCAGTACTTC. This sequence joins TRBV7-2 and TRBJ2-7; possible D gene TRBD1, 5 bases. This CDR3 contains 12 residues. Trimming shortened V by 5 bases and J by 6 bases, and 11 bases separated the two germline ends. Germline V CDR1 and CDR2: SGHTA, FQGNSA.

This clone came up a few times. The chain couples TRBV4-2 to TRBJ1-3, with D possibly matching TRBD1 (5 bases). Per the germline V gene, CDR1 is LGHNA and CDR2 is YNFKEQ. Trimming cost V 0 bases and J 4 bases, with 13 bases left between them. The length of the CDR3 is 16 residues. As DNA, the CDR3 is TGTGCCAGCAGCCAAGAATCCAGGGTAATCGGAAACACCATATATTTT. It yields the protein CASSQESRVIGNTIYF.

The chain is built from TRBV30 and TRBJ1-3; 8 positions agree with TRBD1. Trimming removed 2 bases from V and 2 bases from J; junction bases left unmatched: 5. Per germline, CDR1 GTSNPN and CDR2 SVGIG (reference sequence). The CDR3 totals 15 residues. CDR3 nucleotides: TGTGCCTGGAGTTCCGGACAGGGAACTGGAAACACCATATATTTT. This gives the protein CAWSSGQGTGNTIYF.

CDR3 sequence (DNA): TGTGCCAGTAGTATGGGCAGGGGTACTGAAGCTTTCTTT. This sequence encodes CASSMGRGTEAFF. The gene calls are TRBV19 and TRBJ1-1; possibly TRBD1 for D (6 bases). V was cut by 3 bases and J by 5 bases, with 10 bases left in between. Germline V gene data show CDR1 as LNHDA and CDR2 as SQIVND (reference sequence). The CDR3 spans 13 residues. Variable domain in full (rest from reference TRBV19 and TRBJ1-1): DGGITQSPKYLFRKEGQNVTLSCEQNLNHDAMYWYRQDPGQGLRLIYYSQIVNDFQKGDIAEGYSVSREKKESFPLTVTSAQKNPTAFYLCASSMGRGTEAFFGQGTRLTVV.

This clone has only one observation. CDR3 residues: CASSLKGVAGALVNTQYF. The CDR3 DNA is TGTGCCAGCAGCTTAAAGGGAGTAGCGGGGGCACTGGTAAATACGCAGTATTTT. This chain joins TRBV7-8 and TRBJ2-3; 9 bases match TRBD2. V lost 2 bases and J lost 7; bases outside the gene matches: 16. This CDR3 is built from 18 residues. Germline CDR1 is SGHVS and CDR2 is FQNEAQ. The whole variable domain, remainder taken from reference TRBV7-8 and TRBJ2-3, is GAGVSQSPRYKVAKRGQDVALRCDPISGHVSLFWYQQALGQGPEFLTYFQNEAQLDKSGLPSDRFFAERPEGSVSTLKIQRTQQEDSAVYLCASSLKGVAGALVNTQYFGPGTRLTVL.

The chain is built from TRBV5-1 and TRBJ2-1, with 14 bases fitting TRBD2. The CDR3 runs 16 residues. V lost 4 bases, J lost 6 bases, and 6 bases stayed unmatched. Germline lookup yields CDR1 SGHRS and CDR2 YFSETQ. The CDR3 spells CASSPPGTSGSNEQFF. The CDR3 nucleotides read TGCGCCAGCAGCCCTCCGGGGACTAGCGGGAGCAATGAGCAGTTCTTC.

The J gene is TRBJ2-1, the V gene TRBV27; D gene unclear. This CDR3 has 13 residues. Trimming cost V 3 bases and J 2 bases, with 5 bases left between them. Germline-derived CDR1 and CDR2 are MNHEY and SMNVEV (reference sequence). Here the CDR3 DNA reads TGTGCCAGCAGTTTCATCCCCTACAATGAGCAGTTCTTC. Translation gives CASSFIPYNEQFF.

The rearrangement uses TRBV27 and TRBJ1-1, with 7 bases identical to TRBD1. Trimming removed 5 bases from V and 3 bases from J; junction bases left unmatched: 3. This CDR3 contains 13 residues. Germline CDR1 is MNHEY and CDR2 is SMNVEV (reference sequence). CDR3 nucleotide sequence: TGTGCCAGCAGTCGTACAGGGGACACTGAAGCTTTCTTT. Protein: CASSRTGDTEAFF.

The CDR3, as DNA: TGTGCCAGCAGCAAAAATAATAAGGACAGGGAAGCACAAGAGCAGTACTTC. Protein: CASSKNNKDREAQEQYF. The chain joins TRBV21-1 to TRBJ2-7; whether TRBD1, the table's D call, matches the DNA was not checked. TRBV21-1 is an annotated pseudogene. This CDR3 is built from 17 residues.

V gene TRBV13 combines with J gene TRBJ2-5; 12 nucleotides agree with TRBD2. The CDR3 extends over 17 amino acids. Germline V CDR1 and CDR2: PRHDT, FYEKMQ (reference sequence). J was trimmed by 0 bases and V by 4 bases; bases with no gene match: 6. For the CDR3, the DNA is TGTGCCAGCAGCTCCCGGACTAGCGGGGACTACCAAGAGACCCAGTACTTC. It yields the protein CASSSRTSGDYQETQYF. The full variable domain, with the rest looked up from reference TRBV13 and TRBJ2-5, is AAGVIQSPRHLIKEKRETATLKCYPIPRHDTVYWYQQGPGQDPQFLISFYEKMQSDKGSIPDRFSAQQFSDYHSELNMSSLELGDSALYFCASSSRTSGDYQETQYFGPGTRLLVL.

The chain couples TRBV5-4 to TRBJ2-7; D is undetermined. Between the trimmed V and J ends, which lost 0 bases and 6 bases, there was a span of 4 bases. The CDR3 length is 11 residues. Germline CDR1 is SGHNT and CDR2 is YYREEE (reference sequence). CDR3 nucleotides: TGTGCCAGCAGCTTGGAGAGCGAGCAGTACTTC. This gives the protein CASSLESEQYF.